Listed below are T cell receptor beta chains from one sample, sequenced in a study of preoperative IRX-2 immunotherapy in early breast cancer. Sequenced by immunoSEQ multiplex PCR; TCRdb stores in-frame clones only, minus some. The data hold about 67,000 clones, with approximately 94% observed a single time. Sample collection was performed from a patient treated with IRX-2 immunotherapy. The receptor source for this set is a human donor with breast cancer. Each CDR3 is given with its conserved first and last residue. The D gene is left open where the match is weak. Clone sizes are given selectively: once, few, many, or a class where the clone is expanded.

D: NA; V: TRBV30; J: TRBJ1-6; size: once; DNA: TGTGCCTGGAGTGTAAGTCTGGAGAGTTCACCCCTCCACTTT; CDR3: CAWSVSLESSPLHF
D: NA; V: TRBV5-4; J: TRBJ2-2; size: NA; DNA: TGTGCCAGCAGCTCCCCGGGCACCGGGGAGCTGTTTTTT; CDR3: CASSSPGTGELFF
D: NA; V: TRBV28; J: TRBJ1-4; size: NA; DNA: TGTGCCAGCAGTTTGGGCTATGCCACTAATGAAAAACTGTTTTTT; CDR3: CASSLGYATNEKLFF
D: TRBD1; V: TRBV2; J: TRBJ2-2; size: NA; DNA: TGTGCCAGCAGATTATTGGGACAGTTTACCGGGGAGCTGTTTTTT; CDR3: CASRLLGQFTGELFF
D: NA; V: TRBV6-5; J: TRBJ1-2; size: NA; DNA: TGTGCCAGCAGTTACGAGAGGAACTATGGCTACACCTTC; CDR3: CASSYERNYGYTF
D: TRBD2; V: TRBV4-1; J: TRBJ2-3; size: NA; DNA: TGCGCCAGCAGCCGGTCGACTAGCGGGAGGGTAGCAGATACGCAGTATTTT; CDR3: CASSRSTSGRVADTQYF
D: NA; V: TRBV4-1; J: TRBJ1-5; size: NA; DNA: TGCGCCAGCAGCCAACAGCTTAGCAATCAGCCCCAGCATTTT; CDR3: CASSQQLSNQPQHF
D: TRBD1; V: TRBV7-2; J: TRBJ2-1; size: NA; DNA: TGTGCCAGCAACTCGGGACAGGGGGCTTGGAATGAGCAGTTCTTC; CDR3: CASNSGQGAWNEQFF
D: NA; V: TRBV11-2; J: TRBJ2-3; size: NA; DNA: TGTGCCAGCAGCTCTCTCCGGGGGCGGGGCACAGATACGCAGTATTTT; CDR3: CASSSLRGRGTDTQYF
D: NA; V: TRBV7-3; J: TRBJ2-5; size: NA; DNA: TGTGCCAGCAGCTTCGGGACGGCTGGAGAGACCCAGTACTTC; CDR3: CASSFGTAGETQYF
D: NA; V: TRBV11-2; J: TRBJ1-1; size: NA; DNA: TGTGCCAGCAGCTTTGGGGGGGTCGGAGCTTTCTTT; CDR3: CASSFGGVGAFF
D: TRBD1; V: TRBV5-1; J: TRBJ2-5; size: NA; DNA: TGCGCCAGTACCTACAGGGGGATGTCGCTGGAGACCCAGTACTTC; CDR3: CASTYRGMSLETQYF
D: NA; V: TRBV28; J: TRBJ2-3; size: once; DNA: TGTGCCAGCAGCCCGACTCGAGCCGCGACAGATACGCAGTATTTT; CDR3: CASSPTRAATDTQYF
D: NA; V: TRBV6-5; J: TRBJ1-1; size: once; DNA: TGTGCCAGCAGCACCGCCCGGCGATCGACTGAAGCTTTCTTT; CDR3: CASSTARRSTEAFF
D: NA; V: TRBV19; J: TRBJ2-7; size: NA; DNA: TGTGCCAGTAGTGTCCTGGATGGGTCCGAGCAGTACTTC; CDR3: CASSVLDGSEQYF
D: TRBD2; V: TRBV7-3; J: TRBJ2-1; size: NA; DNA: TGTGCCAGCAGCTTACATGCTAGCGGGAGCTACAATGAGCAGTTCTTC; CDR3: CASSLHASGSYNEQFF
D: NA; V: TRBV30; J: TRBJ1-2; size: few; DNA: TGTGCCTGGTCTCCCGTCGGCTATGGCTACACCTTC; CDR3: CAWSPVGYGYTF
D: NA; V: TRBV27; J: TRBJ2-7; size: NA; DNA: TGTGCCAGCAGACCTACACAGGGGGTGGGGGGGGAGCAGTACTTC; CDR3: CASRPTQGVGGEQYF
D: NA; V: TRBV5-1; J: TRBJ2-1; size: NA; DNA: TGCGCCAGCAGCCACAGGGATACCCATGAGCAGTTCTTC; CDR3: CASSHRDTHEQFF
D: NA; V: TRBV28; J: TRBJ2-7; size: NA; DNA: TGTGCCAGCAGTCTGGGGGACAACCCCTACGAGCAGTACTTC; CDR3: CASSLGDNPYEQYF
D: TRBD2; V: TRBV29-1; J: TRBJ2-7; size: NA; DNA: TGCAGCGTTGCCTCGGGAGGGTACGAGCAGTACTTC; CDR3: CSVASGGYEQYF
D: NA; V: TRBV7-9; J: TRBJ1-4; size: once; DNA: TGTGCCAGCAGCCCCCTACAGGGAAGTAATGAAAAACTGTTTTTT; CDR3: CASSPLQGSNEKLFF
D: TRBD2; V: TRBV2; J: TRBJ2-2; size: NA; DNA: TGTGCCAGCAGCGAAAGGGGACTAGCGCCGGTGGAGCTGTTTTTT; CDR3: CASSERGLAPVELFF
D: TRBD2; V: TRBV5-1; J: TRBJ2-1; size: NA; DNA: TGCGCCAGCAGCTTTTGGGGGAGGGGAGGCAATGAGCAGTTCTTC; CDR3: CASSFWGRGGNEQFF
D: NA; V: TRBV9; J: TRBJ2-5; size: NA; DNA: TGTGCCAGCAGCGTAGGGTCTTACCAAGAGACCCAGTACTTC; CDR3: CASSVGSYQETQYF
D: TRBD2; V: TRBV29-1; J: TRBJ2-3; size: NA; DNA: TGCAGCGTTCGTGGGGCGGCGGGAGGACCAGATACGCAGTATTTT; CDR3: CSVRGAAGGPDTQYF
D: NA; V: TRBV19; J: TRBJ2-1; size: NA; DNA: TGTGCCAGTAGTATAGTGGACGGGAACTACAATGAGCAGTTCTTC; CDR3: CASSIVDGNYNEQFF
D: NA; V: TRBV7-2; J: TRBJ2-5; size: NA; DNA: TGTGCCAGCAGCGAAGTCGGGCGGGCCCAGTACTTC; CDR3: CASSEVGRAQYF
D: NA; V: TRBV28; J: TRBJ2-7; size: NA; DNA: TGTGCCAGCACCGGAAGCCCGGGGGTCACCTACGAGCAGTACTTC; CDR3: CASTGSPGVTYEQYF
D: NA; V: TRBV19; J: TRBJ1-4; size: NA; DNA: TGTGCCAGTAGCCGGACGGGCCCTGAAAAACTGTTTTTT; CDR3: CASSRTGPEKLFF
D: NA; V: TRBV7-3; J: TRBJ2-2; size: NA; DNA: TGTGCCAGCAGCTTATGGGGCCCCGGGGAGCTGTTTTTT; CDR3: CASSLWGPGELFF
D: NA; V: TRBV28; J: TRBJ2-1; size: NA; DNA: TGTGCCAGCAGCCCTGGTAGCTCCTACAATGAGCAGTTCTTC; CDR3: CASSPGSSYNEQFF
D: TRBD2; V: TRBV28; J: TRBJ2-2; size: NA; DNA: TGTGCCAGCAGTCCCAGACTAGCGACGTGGGCCGGGGAGCTGTTTTTT; CDR3: CASSPRLATWAGELFF
D: NA; V: TRBV30; J: TRBJ2-5; size: NA; DNA: TGTGCCTGGAGAGGCCCGGCGGGACGGTTAGAGACCCAGTACTTC; CDR3: CAWRGPAGRLETQYF
D: NA; V: TRBV25-1; J: TRBJ2-2; size: NA; DNA: TGTGCCAGCAGTGAATATGTGAACCGGGAGCTGTTTTTT; CDR3: CASSEYVNRELFF
D: TRBD1; V: TRBV7-2; J: TRBJ1-4; size: NA; DNA: TGTGCCAGCAGCCGACAGGGTGCAACTAATGAAAAACTGTTTTTT; CDR3: CASSRQGATNEKLFF
D: TRBD2; V: TRBV18; J: TRBJ2-1; size: NA; DNA: TGTGCCAGCTCACCAGGGGGGGATGAGCAGTTCTTC; CDR3: CASSPGGDEQFF
D: NA; V: TRBV7-6; J: TRBJ1-5; size: NA; DNA: TGTGCCAGCAGCTCCTATACAGGGTTGAATCAGCCCCAGCATTTT; CDR3: CASSSYTGLNQPQHF
D: TRBD1; V: TRBV4-3; J: TRBJ1-2; size: NA; DNA: TGCGCCAGCAGCCAGGACAGGGGGGCCTATGGCTACACCTTC; CDR3: CASSQDRGAYGYTF
D: NA; V: TRBV4-3; J: TRBJ1-1; size: NA; DNA: TGCGCCAGCAGCCAAGAACCCGGGGGGGTTGAAGCTTTCTTT; CDR3: CASSQEPGGVEAFF
D: NA; V: TRBV6-5; J: TRBJ1-3; size: NA; DNA: TGTGCCAGCAGTTACGACGCGGGGGATGGAAACACCATATATTTT; CDR3: CASSYDAGDGNTIYF
D: TRBD2; V: TRBV7-2; J: TRBJ2-5; size: NA; DNA: TGTGCCAGCAGCTTAGGACTAGCGGTAGAGACCCAGTACTTC; CDR3: CASSLGLAVETQYF
D: NA; V: TRBV7-8; J: TRBJ1-1; size: NA; DNA: TGTGCCAGCAGCTTAGTCGGCAGGGCTCACTACACTGAAGCTTTCTTT; CDR3: CASSLVGRAHYTEAFF
D: NA; V: TRBV9; J: TRBJ1-4; size: NA; DNA: TGTGCCAGCAGCGTAGGTCATTCTAGCTTTGATGAAAAACTGTTTTTT; CDR3: CASSVGHSSFDEKLFF
D: NA; V: TRBV6-5; J: TRBJ2-5; size: NA; DNA: TGTGCCAGCAGTTACCAAGCGGGAGAGACCCAGTACTTC; CDR3: CASSYQAGETQYF
D: NA; V: TRBV5-6; J: TRBJ1-3; size: NA; DNA: TGTGCCAGCAGTTCCTTGGGGGGCGACCTTGGAAACACCATATATTTT; CDR3: CASSSLGGDLGNTIYF